This entry describes one TCR beta chain. This sample is part of a study of blood T cell repertoires in COVID-19. The germline CDR1 and CDR2 sequences are LGHDT and YNNKEL (reference sequence). The CDR3 spans 14 residues. V lost 0 bases and J 3 bases, leaving 9 bases between the germline ends. Clones were sequenced by immunoSEQ multiplex PCR, and TCRdb holds only the in-frame ones, with some missing. The sample contains nearly 70,000 clones, 90% to 95% of which appear only once. This clonotype was sampled from a man aged 35-49 years with COVID-19, enrolled during active disease. The material sequenced was peripheral blood. The V gene is TRBV3-1 (or the pseudogene TRBV3-2), the J gene TRBJ2-7, with D perhaps matching TRBD1 (6 bases). The CDR3 region has the DNA TGTGCCAGCAGCCAAGACGACAGGAACTACGAGCAGTACTTC. It specifies CASSQDDRNYEQYF.